Listed here are 10 T cell receptor beta chains from one sample, sequenced in a study of shared clonotypes between healthy human individuals. The data were produced by immunoSEQ multiplex PCR, yet TCRdb's version contains in-frame clones alone and is incomplete. The table records fewer than 600,000 clones, 79% of them present only once. Sequenced input: PBMCs. The receptors were sampled from a woman in her 40s in good health. Some clones in this sample may be carry-over from other donors' samples.

The chain recombines TRBV9 with TRBJ1-1; 7 bases line up with TRBD1. CDR3 size: 15 residues. With V trimmed by 1 base and J by 1 base, 4 bases remained unmatched. Germline CDR1 is SGDLS and CDR2 is YYNGEE. CDR3 protein: CASSVYRGRNTEAFF. The CDR3 region has the DNA TGTGCCAGCAGCGTATACAGGGGCAGGAACACTGAAGCTTTCTTT. The full variable domain, with the rest looked up from reference TRBV9 and TRBJ1-1, is DSGVTQTPKHLITATGQRVTLRCSPRSGDLSVYWYQQSLDQGLQFLIQYYNGEERAKGNILERFSAQQFPDLHSELNLSSLELGDSALYFCASSVYRGRNTEAFFGQGTRLTVV.

This chain uses TRBV20-1 with TRBJ2-1; 7 positions agree with TRBD1. The CDR3 consists of 11 residues. J gave up 12 bases and V 6 bases, and 8 bases lay outside the gene matches. Germline assignment: CDR1 DFQATT and CDR2 SNEGSKA (reference sequence). CDR3: CSAQTGFGQFF. CDR3 sequence (DNA): TGCAGTGCGCAGACAGGGTTTGGGCAGTTCTTC.

The chain links TRBV30 to TRBJ1-4; 9 bases line up with TRBD1. The CDR3 is made up of 15 amino acids. V was pared by 0 bases and J by 7 bases, with 6 bases of the junction left unmatched. CDR1 and CDR2 from the germline V gene are GTSNPN and SVGIG (reference sequence). The CDR3 here is CAWSVTGTGSEKLFF. CDR3 coding DNA: TGTGCCTGGAGTGTAACCGGGACAGGGAGTGAAAAACTGTTTTTT.

This chain connects TRBV11-2 to TRBJ1-1; D is undetermined. The CDR3 is 15 residues long. Germline CDR1 reads SGHAT; CDR2 reads FQNNGV. Trimming took 4 bases from V and 1 from J, leaving 13 bases between them. This chain's CDR3 is CASSYLRAENTEAFF. CDR3 nucleotides: TGTGCCAGCAGCTACTTGCGGGCGGAGAACACTGAAGCTTTCTTT.

V gene TRBV7-6 combines with J gene TRBJ2-1; 10 positions agree with TRBD2. Germline loops: CDR1 SGHVS, CDR2 FNYEAQ. The CDR3 covers 17 residues. V lost 5 bases, J lost 10 bases, and 17 bases stayed unmatched. In DNA, the CDR3 is TGTGCCAGCAGCCCCCAGGGGTCAGCGGGGGGGTGGAGCGAGCAGTTCTTC. Translated: CASSPQGSAGGWSEQFF.

The V and J genes are TRBV18 and TRBJ2-7; 7 bases fit TRBD1. CDR1 KGHSH and CDR2 LQKENI come from the germline V gene. The CDR3 extends over 16 amino acids. The V gene end was trimmed by 5 bases and the J gene end by 2 bases; junction bases not matched to a gene: 12. The CDR3 spells CASSAFVIGTAYEQYF. CDR3 coding DNA: TGTGCCAGCTCAGCTTTCGTTATAGGGACAGCCTACGAGCAGTACTTC. The variable domain in full, completed from reference TRBV18 and TRBJ2-7, reads NAGVMQNPRHLVRRRGQEARLRCSPMKGHSHVYWYRQLPEEGLKFMVYLQKENIIDESGMPKERFSAEFPKEGPSILRIQQVVRGDSAAYFCASSAFVIGTAYEQYFGPGTRLTVT.

The chain links TRBV18 to TRBJ2-2; D may be TRBD1 (5 bases). CDR3 length equals 15 residues. V was pared by 1 base and J by 5 bases, with 11 bases between. Germline loops: CDR1 KGHSH, CDR2 LQKENI. The CDR3 sequence is CASSPLGAGTGELFF. CDR3 bases: TGTGCCAGCTCACCACTTGGGGCTGGGACCGGGGAGCTGTTTTTT.

This chain joins TRBV2 and TRBJ2-2; D might be TRBD1 (5 bases). Trimming shortened V by 7 bases and J by 1 base, and 10 bases separated the two germline ends. Germline V gives CDR1 SNHLY, CDR2 FYNNEI. The CDR3 has 14 amino acids. CDR3 coding DNA: TGTGCCAGCAAGGACATATGGAACACCGGGGAGCTGTTTTTT. Translating gives CASKDIWNTGELFF.

This clone has just a few counts. The rearrangement uses TRBV28 and TRBJ1-5, with TRBD1 as a possible D gene (5 bases). Per the germline V gene, CDR1 is MDHEN and CDR2 is SYDVKM. Trimming stripped 3 bases from V and 3 bases from J, with 12 bases between. CDR3 size: 15 residues. The CDR3 sequence is CASSFRGADNQPQHF. DNA of the CDR3: TGTGCCAGCAGTTTTCGAGGGGCGGACAATCAGCCCCAGCATTTT.

J is TRBJ1-2 and V is TRBV30; D is uncertain. The V and J ends lost 4 bases and 4 bases respectively, with 13 bases between them. The CDR3 has 13 residues. Per the germline V gene, CDR1 is GTSNPN and CDR2 is SVGIG (reference sequence). CDR3 protein: CAWTREDLYGYTF. CDR3 bases: TGTGCCTGGACCCGAGAGGACCTCTATGGCTACACCTTC.